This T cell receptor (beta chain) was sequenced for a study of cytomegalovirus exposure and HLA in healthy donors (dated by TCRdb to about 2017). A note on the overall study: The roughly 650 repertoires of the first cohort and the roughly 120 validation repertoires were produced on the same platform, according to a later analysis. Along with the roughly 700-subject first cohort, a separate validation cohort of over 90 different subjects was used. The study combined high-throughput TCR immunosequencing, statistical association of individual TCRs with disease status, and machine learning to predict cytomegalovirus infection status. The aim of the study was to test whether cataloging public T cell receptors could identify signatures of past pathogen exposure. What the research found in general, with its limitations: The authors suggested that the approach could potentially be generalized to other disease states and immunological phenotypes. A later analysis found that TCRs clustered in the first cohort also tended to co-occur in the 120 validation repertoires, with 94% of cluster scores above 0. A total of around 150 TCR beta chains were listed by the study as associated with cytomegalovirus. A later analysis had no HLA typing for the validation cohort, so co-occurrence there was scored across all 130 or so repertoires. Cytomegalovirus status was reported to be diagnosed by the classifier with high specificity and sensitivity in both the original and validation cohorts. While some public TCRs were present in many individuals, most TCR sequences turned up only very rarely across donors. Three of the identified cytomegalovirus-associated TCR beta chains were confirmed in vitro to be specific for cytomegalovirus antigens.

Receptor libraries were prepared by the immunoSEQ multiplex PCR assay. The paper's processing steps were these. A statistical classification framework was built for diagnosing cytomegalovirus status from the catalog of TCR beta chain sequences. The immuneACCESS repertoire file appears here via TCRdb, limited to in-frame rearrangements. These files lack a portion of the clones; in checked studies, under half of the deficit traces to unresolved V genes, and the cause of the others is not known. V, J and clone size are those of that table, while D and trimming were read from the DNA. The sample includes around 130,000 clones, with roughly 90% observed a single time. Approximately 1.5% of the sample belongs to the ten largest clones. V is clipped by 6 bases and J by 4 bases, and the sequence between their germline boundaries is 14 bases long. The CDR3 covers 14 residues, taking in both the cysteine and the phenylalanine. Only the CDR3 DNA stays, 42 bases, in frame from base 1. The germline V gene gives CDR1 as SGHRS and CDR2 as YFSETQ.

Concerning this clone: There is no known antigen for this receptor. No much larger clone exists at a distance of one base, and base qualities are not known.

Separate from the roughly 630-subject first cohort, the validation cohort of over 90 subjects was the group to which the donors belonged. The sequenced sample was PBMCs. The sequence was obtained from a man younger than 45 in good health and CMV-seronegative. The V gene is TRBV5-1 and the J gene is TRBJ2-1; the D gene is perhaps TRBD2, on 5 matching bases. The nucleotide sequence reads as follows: TGCGCCAGCACTGCCAATGCGGGTTACAATGAGCAGTTCTTC. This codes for CASTANAGYNEQFF.